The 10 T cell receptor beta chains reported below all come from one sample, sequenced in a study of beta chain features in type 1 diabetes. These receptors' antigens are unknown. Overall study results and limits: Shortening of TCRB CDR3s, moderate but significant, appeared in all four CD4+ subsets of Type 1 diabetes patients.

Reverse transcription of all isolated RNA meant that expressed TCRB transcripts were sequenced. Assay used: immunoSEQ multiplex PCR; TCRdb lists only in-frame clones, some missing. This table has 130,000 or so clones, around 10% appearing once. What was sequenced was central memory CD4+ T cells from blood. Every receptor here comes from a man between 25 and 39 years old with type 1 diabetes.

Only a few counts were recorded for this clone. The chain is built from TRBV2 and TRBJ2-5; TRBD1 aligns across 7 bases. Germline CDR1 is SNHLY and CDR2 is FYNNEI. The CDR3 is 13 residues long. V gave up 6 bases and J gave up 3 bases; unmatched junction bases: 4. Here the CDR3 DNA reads TGTGCCAGCAGCTTCGACAGGGAAGAGACCCAGTACTTC. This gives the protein CASSFDREETQYF. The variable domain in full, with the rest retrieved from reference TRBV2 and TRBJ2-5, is EPEVTQTPSHQVTQMGQEVILRCVPISNHLYFYWYRQILGQKVEFLVSFYNNEISEKSEIFDDQFSVERPDGSNFTLKIRSTKLEDSAMYFCASSFDREETQYFGPGTRLLVL.

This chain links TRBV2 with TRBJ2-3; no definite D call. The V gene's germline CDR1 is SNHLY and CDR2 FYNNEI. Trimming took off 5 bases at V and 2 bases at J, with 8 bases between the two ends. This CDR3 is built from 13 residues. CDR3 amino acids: CASSRVTTDTQYF. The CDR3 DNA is TGTGCCAGCAGTCGGGTCACCACAGATACGCAGTATTTT.

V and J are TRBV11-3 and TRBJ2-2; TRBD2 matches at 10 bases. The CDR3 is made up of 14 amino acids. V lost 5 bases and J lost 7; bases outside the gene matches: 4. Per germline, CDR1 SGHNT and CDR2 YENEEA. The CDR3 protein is CASSRTSGIGELFF. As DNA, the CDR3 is TGTGCCAGCAGCAGGACTAGCGGAATCGGGGAGCTGTTTTTT.

In DNA form, the CDR3 reads TGTGCCAGCAGTCCGAGACTAGCGGGGCAAGAGACCCAGTACTTC. Its protein product is CASSPRLAGQETQYF. V gene TRBV2 combines with J gene TRBJ2-5; 11 bases agree with TRBD2. Germline V CDR1 and CDR2: SNHLY, FYNNEI. This CDR3 has 15 amino acids. V dropped 5 bases and J dropped 2; count of bases not matched to a gene: 4.

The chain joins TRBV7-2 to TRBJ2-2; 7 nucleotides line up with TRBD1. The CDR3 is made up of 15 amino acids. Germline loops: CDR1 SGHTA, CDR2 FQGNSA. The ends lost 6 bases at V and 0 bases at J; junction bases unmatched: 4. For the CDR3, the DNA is TGTGCCAGCAGTCTGACAGGGACGAACACCGGGGAGCTGTTTTTT. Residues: CASSLTGTNTGELFF. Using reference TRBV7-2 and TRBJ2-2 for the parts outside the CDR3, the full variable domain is GAGVSQSPSNKVTEKGKDVELRCDPISGHTALYWYRQSLGQGLEFLIYFQGNSAPDKSGLPSDRFSAERTGGSVSTLTIQRTQQEDSAVYLCASSLTGTNTGELFFGEGSRLTVL.

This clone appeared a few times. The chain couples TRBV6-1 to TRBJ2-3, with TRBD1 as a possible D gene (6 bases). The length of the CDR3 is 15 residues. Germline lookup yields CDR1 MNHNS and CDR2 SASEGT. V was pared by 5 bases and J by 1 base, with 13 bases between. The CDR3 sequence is CASSPRGGGTDTQYF. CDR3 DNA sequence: TGTGCCAGCAGTCCCCGAGGGGGTGGCACAGATACGCAGTATTTT.

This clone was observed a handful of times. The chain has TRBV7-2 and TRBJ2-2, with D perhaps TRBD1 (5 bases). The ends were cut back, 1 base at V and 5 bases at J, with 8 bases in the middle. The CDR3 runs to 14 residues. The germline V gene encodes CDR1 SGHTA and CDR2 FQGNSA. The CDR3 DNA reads TGTGCCAGCAGCTTAGGTGACAGAACCGGGGAGCTGTTTTTT. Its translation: CASSLGDRTGELFF.

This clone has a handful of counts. The CDR3 here is CASSLDRVNTEAFF. The CDR3 nucleotides read TGTGCCAGCAGCTTGGACAGGGTGAACACTGAAGCTTTCTTT. The chain links TRBV7-9 to TRBJ1-1; 8 positions match TRBD1. The V gene end was trimmed by 3 bases and the J gene end by 0 bases; junction bases not matched to a gene: 0. The CDR3 is made up of 14 amino acids. Per the germline V gene, CDR1 is SEHNR and CDR2 is FQNEAQ (reference sequence).

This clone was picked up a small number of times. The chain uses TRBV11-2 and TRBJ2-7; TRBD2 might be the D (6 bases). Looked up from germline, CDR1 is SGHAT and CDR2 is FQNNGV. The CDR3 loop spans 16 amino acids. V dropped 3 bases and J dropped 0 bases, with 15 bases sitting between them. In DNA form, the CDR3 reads TGTGCCAGCAGCTTGCGCGCTAGCGTTAGCTCCTACGAGCAGTACTTC. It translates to CASSLRASVSSYEQYF.

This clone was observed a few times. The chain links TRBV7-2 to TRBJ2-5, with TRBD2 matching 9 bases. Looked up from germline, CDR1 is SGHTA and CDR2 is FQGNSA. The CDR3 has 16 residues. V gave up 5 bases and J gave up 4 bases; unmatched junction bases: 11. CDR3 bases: TGTGCCAGCAGCCAAGATGCGCGGGGGGGCCGAGAGACCCAGTACTTC. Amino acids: CASSQDARGGRETQYF.